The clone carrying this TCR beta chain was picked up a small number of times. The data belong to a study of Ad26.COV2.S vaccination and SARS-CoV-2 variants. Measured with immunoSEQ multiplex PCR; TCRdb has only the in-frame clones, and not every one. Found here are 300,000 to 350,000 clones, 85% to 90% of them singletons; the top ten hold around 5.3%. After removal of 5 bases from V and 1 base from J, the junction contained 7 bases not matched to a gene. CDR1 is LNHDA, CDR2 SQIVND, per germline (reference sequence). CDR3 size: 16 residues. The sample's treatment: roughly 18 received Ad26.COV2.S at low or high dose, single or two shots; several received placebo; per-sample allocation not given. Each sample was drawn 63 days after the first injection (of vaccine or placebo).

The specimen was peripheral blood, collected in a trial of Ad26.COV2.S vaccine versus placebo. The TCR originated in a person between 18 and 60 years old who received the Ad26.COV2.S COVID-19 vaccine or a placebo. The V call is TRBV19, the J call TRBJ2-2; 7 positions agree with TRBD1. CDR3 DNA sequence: TGTGCCAGTAGTCGAGGGGGCAGGGTGAACACCGGGGAGCTGTTTTTT. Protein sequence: CASSRGGRVNTGELFF.